Included here is one TCR beta chain sequence, with context. Antigen specificity is unknown. This sample is part of a study of CD8+CD57+ T cells in acquired aplastic anemia. For the study at large: Quantities of DNA derived from sorted CD4+ and CD8+ cells averaged around 3 ug.

CDR3 length: 12 amino acids. V was cut by 10 bases and J by 5 bases, with 14 bases left in between. Germline CDR1 SNHLY, CDR2 FYNNEI. All patients picked for sequencing had shown, by flow cytometry, an expansion of CD8+CD57+ cells. Findings and caveats of the study: A set of twenty-nine CD8+ CDR3 sequences was shared between patients and controls, and these sequences appeared highly expressed in patients.

CDR3 and TCR beta VDJ profiling relied on genomic DNA as the template. TCRdb redid the calling of the reads with MiXCR, one entry per CDR3 protein. The sample consists of fewer than 200,000 distinct CDR3 sequences, around 48% of them appearing once. The chain employs TRBV2 and TRBJ2-5; the D is unclear. The sample comprised sorted CD4+, CD8+, or CD8+CD57+ T cells (not recorded which) from PBMCs. This receptor was identified in a human donor with aplastic anemia. CDR3 nucleotides: TGTGCCACAGCAAGGGTCGGGGAGACCCAGTACTTC. Translating gives CATARVGETQYF. Using reference TRBV2 and TRBJ2-5 for the parts outside the CDR3, the full variable domain is EPEVTQTPSHQVTQMGQEVILRCVPISNHLYFYWYRQILGQKVEFLVSFYNNEISEKSEIFDDQFSVERPDGSNFTLKIRSTKLEDSAMYFCATARVGETQYFGPGTRLLVL.